The following is a T cell receptor (beta chain) sequence with its context. Its antigen is still unknown. No base quality values were provided; no much bigger clone lies one nucleotide off. The source of the sample is a study of blood T cell repertoires in COVID-19 (dated by TCRdb to about 2020). Context from the whole study: The collaborator samples originated in the United States, Italy and Spain and spanned the acute and convalescent phases of COVID-19. The prospective study material was composed of cDNA or gDNA derived from T cells, B-cell-depleted T cells, or PBMCs. The samples were drawn from the first 160 participants of the ongoing ImmuneRACE study and from 1,254 subjects provided by 6 global collaborators. The dataset comprised deeply sampled blood TCRbeta repertoires from subjects exposed to, actively infected with, or recovered from COVID-19. HLA class I and class II types, where available, came from metadata supplied by the sample provider rather than from assay-based typing. Nearly every sample came with metadata listing a de-identified subject ID, COVID-19 status, age in years and sex. The repertoires were made available in a free public database intended to serve as a resource for research on the immune response to SARS-CoV-2.

The germline V gene yields SGDLS for CDR1 and YYNGEE for CDR2. From the cysteine through the phenylalanine, the CDR3 covers 15 amino acids. Of all the DNA, just the CDR3 is kept, 45 bases in frame from base 1. Deletion took 1 base off V and 0 bases off J, with a span of 9 bases between the germline ends. TCRbeta CDR3 regions were amplified from genomic DNA using the immunoSEQ Assay, a bias-controlled multiplex PCR. The authors' pipeline ran thus. Nucleated cell counts per sample were estimated from amplification of reference gene primers within the assay. Sequence reads were collapsed and filtered to measure the absolute abundance of every unique TCRbeta CDR3 rearrangement. Productive Simpson clonality was computed per sample as the square root of Simpson's diversity index over productive rearrangements. Imported from immuneACCESS, the table was reduced by TCRdb to in-frame sequences with V and J called. These copies leave out some clones; in studies compared against another copy, an unresolved V gene accounts for under half, and the cause of the remainder is not known. From that table come the V and J calls and clone size; the DNA was used to work out D and trimming. The sample yields 110,000 to 150,000 clones; over 75% were counted once. The ten most abundant clones make up about 1.7% of the sample.

Results the study describes overall, beyond this receptor: How much clinical and demographic metadata was included differed by source and by participant, and the metadata was provided uncurated.

Each collaborating institution followed its own protocols to collect whole blood in K2EDTA tubes. For TCRbeta analysis, collaborators shipped samples in one of three forms: frozen whole blood, isolated PBMCs, or DNA extracted from either of those sample types. This TCR derives from a man aged 70-80 years with acute or convalescent COVID-19. The V and J segments used are TRBV9 and TRBJ2-3, with the D gene not confidently named. Sample: peripheral blood. The CDR3 reads CASSVTAASTDTQYF. DNA sequence: TGTGCCAGCAGCGTAACGGCGGCTAGCACAGATACGCAGTATTTT.